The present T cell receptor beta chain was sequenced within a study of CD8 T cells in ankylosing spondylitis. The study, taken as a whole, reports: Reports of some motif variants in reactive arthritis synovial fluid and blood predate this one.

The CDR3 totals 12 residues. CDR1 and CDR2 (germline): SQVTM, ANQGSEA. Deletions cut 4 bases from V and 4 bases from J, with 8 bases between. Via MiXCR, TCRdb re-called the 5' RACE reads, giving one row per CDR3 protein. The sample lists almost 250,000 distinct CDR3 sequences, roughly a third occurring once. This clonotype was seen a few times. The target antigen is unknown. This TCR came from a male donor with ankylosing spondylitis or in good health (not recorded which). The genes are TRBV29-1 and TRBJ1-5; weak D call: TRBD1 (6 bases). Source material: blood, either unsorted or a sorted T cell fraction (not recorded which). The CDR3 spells CSVGQGNQPQHF. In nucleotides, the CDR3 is TGCAGCGTTGGGCAGGGGAATCAGCCCCAGCATTTT.